A single TCR beta chain is shown here with its context. This sample was taken from a study of Graves' ophthalmopathy and Graves' hyperthyroidism. The CDR3 extends over 12 amino acids. The germline V gene has CDR1 SNHLY and CDR2 FYNNEI. V dropped 4 bases and J dropped 7 bases, with 11 bases sitting between them. Amplifying from RNA transcripts, the study obtained TCR beta CDR3 regions. First-round RT-PCR used HTBI primers; second-round multiplex PCR followed. TCRdb used MiXCR to reprocess the multiplex PCR reads, holding one entry per CDR3 protein. The table lists 680,000 or so distinct CDR3 sequences, about a fifth of them singletons.

The chain has TRBV2 and TRBJ2-7, with D possibly TRBD1 on 5 matching bases. This TCR derives from a woman younger than 35 with stable Graves' hyperthyroidism. Some clones in this sample may be carry-over from other donors' samples. The specimen sequenced was peripheral blood. This CDR3 is CASSVRAGEQYF. The CDR3 nucleotides are TGTGCCAGCAGTGTTAGGGCAGGGGAGCAGTACTTC. The full variable domain, rest sourced from reference TRBV2 and TRBJ2-7, is EPEVTQTPSHQVTQMGQEVILRCVPISNHLYFYWYRQILGQKVEFLVSFYNNEISEKSEIFDDQFSVERPDGSNFTLKIRSTKLEDSAMYFCASSVRAGEQYFGPGTRLTVT.